Listed below are T cell receptor beta chains from one sample, sequenced in a study of OX40 agonist ivuxolimab in advanced cancers. Sequenced by immunoSEQ multiplex PCR; TCRdb stores in-frame clones only, minus some. The table lists more than 80,000 clones, around 94% of them singletons, with over 2% in the top ten. This material consisted of CD4+ or CD8+ T cells sorted from blood, taken in a trial of the OX40 agonist ivuxolimab. These TCRs come from an adult with an advanced solid tumor such as melanoma, head and neck, liver or kidney cancer. CDR3s leave out the opening cysteine and the closing phenylalanine or tryptophan. Fields, in order: CDR3 length, V gene, CDR3 protein.

cdr3_length: 13; v_call: TRBV5-6; cdr3_aa: ASSFAHRMNTEAF
cdr3_length: 12; v_call: TRBV27; cdr3_aa: ASSLRWGYYEQY
cdr3_length: 13; v_call: TRBV2; cdr3_aa: ASSDPLGYNSPLH
cdr3_length: 13; v_call: TRBV10-1; cdr3_aa: ASSPGQALNQPQH
cdr3_length: 9; v_call: TRBV5-1; cdr3_aa: ASTGQTEAF
cdr3_length: 12; v_call: TRBV11-2; cdr3_aa: ASSPDYHQETQY
cdr3_length: 14; v_call: TRBV2; cdr3_aa: ASSDIPGQGALEQY
cdr3_length: 13; v_call: TRBV7-6; cdr3_aa: ASSARGQIFYGYT
cdr3_length: 13; v_call: TRBV25-1; cdr3_aa: ASRGYESMNTEAF
cdr3_length: 13; v_call: TRBV6-6; cdr3_aa: ASSYDGRGVDTQY
cdr3_length: 12; v_call: TRBV2; cdr3_aa: ASSGTASTDTQY
cdr3_length: 13; v_call: TRBV11-2; cdr3_aa: ASSFYPAANTEAF
cdr3_length: 12; v_call: TRBV29-1; cdr3_aa: SFRGQTNTGELF
cdr3_length: 12; v_call: TRBV5-6; cdr3_aa: ASSPGPVSYEQY
cdr3_length: 10; v_call: TRBV12-5; cdr3_aa: ASGVNSNEQF
cdr3_length: 20; v_call: TRBV12-5; cdr3_aa: ASGLAYNDFLVIAEIYYEQY
cdr3_length: 13; v_call: TRBV10-3; cdr3_aa: AISESGHRSTEAF
cdr3_length: 11; v_call: TRBV9; cdr3_aa: ASRRIGGTEAF
cdr3_length: 16; v_call: TRBV21-1; cdr3_aa: ASSIMQTGTSDTDTQY
cdr3_length: 13; v_call: TRBV15; cdr3_aa: ATSISGGKGWEQY
cdr3_length: 10; v_call: TRBV18; cdr3_aa: ASSPPTDEQF
cdr3_length: 10; v_call: TRBV27; cdr3_aa: ASSSSGDEQF
cdr3_length: 12; v_call: TRBV19; cdr3_aa: ASKPRGLADTQY
cdr3_length: 13; v_call: TRBV4-2; cdr3_aa: ASSQNAGSGYEQY
cdr3_length: 14; v_call: TRBV5-6; cdr3_aa: ASRGPGTGLYNEQF
cdr3_length: 20; v_call: TRBV6-1; cdr3_aa: ASSEALRARGRDLANTGELF
cdr3_length: 12; v_call: TRBV5-6; cdr3_aa: ASSFSTLRNEQF
cdr3_length: 11; v_call: TRBV9; cdr3_aa: ASSAPNTGELF
cdr3_length: 13; v_call: TRBV5-4; cdr3_aa: ASSSDYLSSYEQY
cdr3_length: 12; v_call: TRBV19; cdr3_aa: ASTIDRGSSPLH
cdr3_length: 12; v_call: TRBV10-1; cdr3_aa: ASSQGARGYEQY
cdr3_length: 12; v_call: TRBV6-5; cdr3_aa: ASSYSPGDTEAF
cdr3_length: 11; v_call: TRBV19; cdr3_aa: ASSATGGTEAF
cdr3_length: 16; v_call: TRBV13; cdr3_aa: ASSLRGYLGEDPEKLF
cdr3_length: 10; v_call: TRBV29-1; cdr3_aa: SVDLKAGELF
cdr3_length: 12; v_call: TRBV7-8; cdr3_aa: ASSADRGGSPLH
cdr3_length: 11; v_call: TRBV27; cdr3_aa: ASRQGGYNEQF
cdr3_length: 13; v_call: TRBV19; cdr3_aa: ASSIGGLSNTEAF